These 18 T cell receptor beta chains were sequenced from one sample in a study of cytomegalovirus exposure and HLA in healthy donors. A multiplex PCR was run with 60 Vbeta primers and 13 Jbeta primers. This table comes from immunoSEQ multiplex PCR, and its TCRdb copy is limited to in-frame clones, with some not included. The repertoire holds 120,000 to 150,000 clones, with roughly four fifths as singletons. Sequenced input: PBMCs. The receptors stem from a woman aged 40 to 50 in good health and CMV-seronegative.

The chain uses TRBV6-4 and TRBJ2-3, with TRBD1 matching 8 bases. This CDR3 spans 16 amino acids. V trimming: 4 bases; J trimming: 2 bases; junction bases outside the gene matches: 8. Looked up from germline, CDR1 is MRHNA and CDR2 is SNTAGT. CDR3 bases: TGTGCCAGCAGTGGTCATCCGGGACAGGACACAGATACGCAGTATTTT. Translating gives CASSGHPGQDTDTQYF.

Note on this clone: One junction end does not reproduce the germline sequence, and a read error may be involved. The CDR3 region has the DNA TGTACCAGCAGATCGACAGGAAATCAGCCCCAGCATTTT. This gives the protein CTSRSTGNQPQHF. This rearrangement joins TRBV6-1 to TRBJ1-5; a weak D match, TRBD1 (6 bases). The length of the CDR3 is 13 residues. The germline gives CDR1 MNHNS, CDR2 SASEGT.

This chain links TRBV23-1 with TRBJ1-2; perhaps TRBD1 as D (6 bases). TRBV23-1 is an ORF for which the function is uncertain. V gave up 0 bases and J gave up 5 bases, with 19 bases separating them. The CDR3 extends over 17 amino acids. In nucleotides, the CDR3 is TGCGCCAGCAGTCAATCCAAGGGACACCTCTGCCGGTATGGCTACACCTTC. Translated, it gives CASSQSKGHLCRYGYTF.

This clone was recorded only once. The rearrangement uses TRBV4-3 and TRBJ1-2; a possible D gene is TRBD1 (6 bases). The CDR3 sequence is 17 residues long. From germline, CDR1 is LGHNA and CDR2 YSLEER. Trimming removed 1 base from V and 0 bases from J, with 15 bases in between. In DNA form, the CDR3 reads TGCGCCAGCAGCCAAGGTTTCGGGACATATTCTAACTATGGCTACACCTTC. This translates into CASSQGFGTYSNYGYTF.

This chain links TRBV27 with TRBJ1-5; a possible D gene is TRBD1 (6 bases). Germline V lookup: CDR1 MNHEY, CDR2 SMNVEV (reference sequence). V lost 4 bases and J lost 1, with 17 bases in between. The CDR3 loop spans 17 amino acids. DNA for the CDR3: TGTGCCAGCAGTTCGACAACAGGGACGGGAAGCAATCAGCCCCAGCATTTT. Amino acid sequence: CASSSTTGTGSNQPQHF.

This chain joins TRBV5-4 and TRBJ2-7; TRBD2 matches 12 bases. The germline gives CDR1 SGHNT, CDR2 YYREEE (reference sequence). J gave up 3 bases and V 3 bases, and 4 bases lay outside the gene matches. The CDR3 has 15 amino acids. CDR3 nucleotide sequence: TGTGCCAGCAGCTCTAGCGGGAGGGCCCTCTACGAGCAGTACTTC. Translated, it gives CASSSSGRALYEQYF.

Only one count was recorded for this clone. The chain carries TRBV5-1 and TRBJ2-3, with TRBD2 matching over 7 bases. CDR1 and CDR2 (germline): SGHRS, YFSETQ. This CDR3 contains 17 residues. Trimming took 0 bases from V and 4 from J; bases not matched to a gene: 11. In nucleotides, the CDR3 is TGCGCCAGCAGCTTGGGGTCCGGCGGGAGAACCCCAGATACGCAGTATTTT. It is translated as CASSLGSGGRTPDTQYF.

A few counts support this clone. The chain joins TRBV19 to TRBJ2-3; 8 nucleotides line up with TRBD2. V was pared by 9 bases and J by 1 base, with 33 bases of the junction left unmatched. This CDR3 is 23 amino acids long. The germline gives CDR1 LNHDA, CDR2 SQIVND (reference sequence). CDR3 residues: CARSHEAPPKRRREGLGTDTQYF. CDR3 in DNA: TGTGCCAGGAGCCACGAAGCCCCACCTAAGAGAAGACGGGAGGGCCTTGGCACAGATACGCAGTATTTT.

This chain connects TRBV7-2 to TRBJ1-1; 8 nucleotides align to TRBD1. This CDR3 contains 15 residues. V lost 2 bases to trimming and J lost 5 bases; unmatched junction nucleotides: 7. The V gene's germline CDR1 is SGHTA and CDR2 FQGNSA. The CDR3 nucleotides are TGTGCCAGCAGCTTAAAGGCAGGGGGCCGGACTGAAGCTTTCTTT. Translation: CASSLKAGGRTEAFF.

The V call is TRBV5-1, the J call TRBJ2-3; no firm D call. The V end lost 0 bases, the J end lost 1 base, and 6 bases lay between the germline ends. In germline, CDR1 is SGHRS, CDR2 YFSETQ. The length of the CDR3 is 14 residues. The CDR3 DNA reads TGCGCCAGCAGCTTGGATGGAGGCACAGATACGCAGTATTTT. This encodes CASSLDGGTDTQYF.

CDR3 sequence (DNA): TGTGCCAGCAGCTTAGAAGCGGGAGTAAATGAGCAGTTCTTC. Amino acids: CASSLEAGVNEQFF. The rearrangement joins TRBV7-2 to TRBJ2-1; TRBD2 aligns across 8 bases. From germline, CDR1 is SGHTA and CDR2 FQGNSA. This CDR3 has 14 amino acids. With 1 base clipped from V and 7 bases from J, the junction kept 3 bases outside the gene matches.

This sequence joins TRBV28 and TRBJ2-3; possibly TRBD2 for D (6 bases). CDR1 is MDHEN, CDR2 SYDVKM, per germline. This CDR3 spans 13 amino acids. The V and J ends lost 8 bases and 3 bases respectively, with 12 bases between them. DNA for the CDR3: TGTGCCAGCGCACCGGGAGTGACAGATACGCAGTATTTT. Protein product: CASAPGVTDTQYF.

The rearrangement links TRBV28 to TRBJ1-1; TRBD1 matches 10 bases. Germline V gives CDR1 MDHEN, CDR2 SYDVKM. V gave up 8 bases and J gave up 3 bases; unmatched junction bases: 6. This CDR3 has 14 residues. The CDR3: CASGPGQGYTEAFF. DNA for the CDR3: TGTGCCAGCGGGCCGGGACAGGGGTACACTGAAGCTTTCTTT.

V and J are TRBV30 and TRBJ1-2; D possibly corresponds to TRBD1 (6 bases). The CDR3 totals 13 residues. The germline gives CDR1 GTSNPN, CDR2 SVGIG (reference sequence). V shed 0 bases and J shed 4 bases, with 9 bases lying between them. The CDR3 DNA reads as TGTGCCTGGAGTGTCGGACAGATCTATGGCTACACCTTC. Its translation is CAWSVGQIYGYTF.

The genes are TRBV19 and TRBJ1-2, with TRBD1 identical over 7 bases. The V gene's germline CDR1 is LNHDA and CDR2 SQIVND (reference sequence). Germline trimming cut 2 bases from V and 10 bases from J; bases unmatched to any gene: 10. The CDR3 runs to 14 residues. This CDR3 is CASSITGAQGDYTF. DNA of the CDR3: TGTGCCAGTAGTATAACAGGGGCCCAAGGGGACTACACCTTC.

The rearrangement links TRBV7-9 to TRBJ2-7, with a possible D match to TRBD2 (5 bases). V gave up 1 base and J gave up 2 bases, with 12 bases separating them. The germline V gene encodes CDR1 SEHNR and CDR2 FQNEAQ (reference sequence). The CDR3 length is 15 residues. CDR3 residues: CASSLGDYPPYEQYF. For the CDR3, the DNA is TGTGCCAGCAGCTTAGGAGACTACCCCCCCTACGAGCAGTACTTC.

J is TRBJ1-2 and V is TRBV19; 9 bases are shared with TRBD1. Germline V lookup: CDR1 LNHDA, CDR2 SQIVND (reference sequence). The J segment lost 2 bases and the V segment lost 4 bases, leaving 2 bases of the junction unmatched. The length of the CDR3 is 14 residues. In nucleotides, the CDR3 is TGTGCCAGTAGTAGGACAGGGGTCAACTATGGCTACACCTTC. Protein: CASSRTGVNYGYTF.

V is TRBV7-9 and J is TRBJ2-7, with 9 nucleotides matching TRBD1. The CDR3 has 13 residues. V was clipped by 7 bases and J by 9 bases; unmatched bases: 10. Germline CDR1 SEHNR, CDR2 FQNEAQ (reference sequence). This chain's CDR3 is CASNRDRDLGQYF. In DNA, the CDR3 is TGTGCCAGCAACAGGGACAGGGATCTAGGGCAGTACTTC. The complete variable domain, with remaining parts taken from reference TRBV7-9 and TRBJ2-7, reads DTGVSQNPRHKITKRGQNVTFRCDPISEHNRLYWYRQTLGQGPEFLTYFQNEAQLEKSRLLSDRFSAERPKGSFSTLEIQRTEQGDSAMYLCASNRDRDLGQYFGPGTRLTVT.